Below are 28 T cell receptor beta chains sequenced from a single sample in a study of OX40 agonist ivuxolimab in advanced cancers. The data were produced by immunoSEQ multiplex PCR, yet TCRdb's version contains in-frame clones alone and is incomplete. Seen here are tens of thousands of clones, more than 75% observed once, and the top ten hold approximately 0.41%. The sequencing here drew on CD4+ or CD8+ T cells sorted from blood, taken in a trial of the OX40 agonist ivuxolimab. These receptors were taken from an adult with an advanced solid tumor such as melanoma, head and neck, liver or kidney cancer.

The chain carries TRBV6-5 and TRBJ2-6; D may be TRBD1 (6 bases). The germline gives CDR1 MNHEY, CDR2 SVGAGI. V was shortened by 10 bases and J by 4 bases, with 14 bases between the two germline ends. The CDR3 loop spans 14 amino acids. DNA of the CDR3: TGTGCCATTAAACAGGGTCTGGGGGCCAACGTCCTGACTTTC. Its protein is CAIKQGLGANVLTF.

This clone was detected only a few times. This rearrangement joins TRBV9 to TRBJ1-6, with no clear D. The germline V gene has CDR1 SGDLS and CDR2 YYNGEE. The CDR3 totals 15 residues. V was shortened by 7 bases and J by 0 bases, with 11 bases between the two germline ends. CDR3 DNA sequence: TGTGCCAGCTCAGACCAGAGCTCCTATAATTCACCCCTCCACTTT. Its protein product is CASSDQSSYNSPLHF.

The V and J genes are TRBV6-1 and TRBJ2-7; tentative D call: TRBD2 (5 bases). Trimming took off 1 base at V and 2 bases at J, with 12 bases between the two ends. The CDR3 covers 15 residues. The germline V gene has CDR1 MNHNS and CDR2 SASEGT. The CDR3 DNA is TGTGCCAGCAGTGAAGTTGGCGGAGGAACCTACGAGCAGTACTTC. Residues: CASSEVGGGTYEQYF.

This clone came up once. The chain couples TRBV28 to TRBJ1-1; no firm D call. Germline values: CDR1 MDHEN, CDR2 SYDVKM. Trimming pared 6 bases from V and 1 base from J, leaving 12 bases between. CDR3 length: 14 amino acids. This chain's CDR3 is CASRMLAANTEAFF. In DNA, the CDR3 is TGTGCCAGCAGGATGTTAGCCGCGAACACTGAAGCTTTCTTT.

CDR3 DNA: TGTGCCAGCTCACCCACAGGGGGGCCAGATACGCAGTATTTT. It yields the protein CASSPTGGPDTQYF. The chain combines TRBV18 with TRBJ2-3, with 8 nucleotides matching TRBD1. The CDR3 totals 14 residues. J gave up 4 bases and V 3 bases, and 3 bases lay outside the gene matches. Germline loops: CDR1 KGHSH, CDR2 LQKENI.

This clone appeared once. This chain connects TRBV4-3 to TRBJ1-1, with 9 bases matching TRBD1. V shed 0 bases and J 5 bases; nucleotides not matched to a gene: 7. Per the germline V gene, CDR1 is LGHNA and CDR2 is YSLEER. The CDR3 spans 16 residues. The CDR3 DNA reads as TGCGCCAGCAGCCAAGATTTCAGACAGGGGGAAACTGAAGCTTTCTTT. Translated, it gives CASSQDFRQGETEAFF.

The J gene is TRBJ1-3, the V gene TRBV5-5, with D tentatively TRBD1 (5 bases). The CDR3 extends over 16 amino acids. The V gene's germline CDR1 is SGHKS and CDR2 YYEKEE (reference sequence). V lost 4 bases to trimming and J lost 5 bases, with 19 bases between them. The CDR3 loop is CASSPNGGSLRNTIYF. For the CDR3, the DNA is TGTGCCAGCAGCCCGAACGGGGGATCCTTGCGAAACACCATATATTTT.

The table lists this clone with a count of one. The chain links TRBV6-6 to TRBJ2-7, with D perhaps TRBD1 (6 bases). The V and J ends lost 6 bases and 4 bases respectively, with 19 bases between them. CDR3 size: 15 residues. The germline V gene has CDR1 MNHNY and CDR2 SVGAGI (reference sequence). The CDR3 coding sequence is TGTGCCAGCAGCAAAACGTCGGGACAACTGTACGAGCAGTACTTC. Translation gives CASSKTSGQLYEQYF.

The J gene is TRBJ2-3, the V gene TRBV14; TRBD2 aligns across 13 bases. The V and J ends lost 1 base and 8 bases, in that order; junction bases with no gene match: 3. CDR1 is SGHDN and CDR2 is FVKESK in the germline V gene. The CDR3 has 15 amino acids. The CDR3 DNA follows: TGTGCCAGCAGCCAAGGGACTAGCGGGAGTTCTACGCAGTATTTT. Protein: CASSQGTSGSSTQYF.

The J gene is TRBJ1-5, the V gene TRBV30; possibly TRBD1 for D (6 bases). Trimming removed 5 bases from V and 0 bases from J, with 8 bases in between. The CDR3 has 13 amino acids. Germline lookup yields CDR1 GTSNPN and CDR2 SVGIG (reference sequence). The CDR3 reads CAWDRNSNQPQHF. The DNA for the CDR3 is TGTGCCTGGGACAGGAATAGCAATCAGCCCCAGCATTTT.

This clone occurred once. The chain combines TRBV5-1 with TRBJ1-2, with D possibly TRBD1 on 6 matching bases. CDR1 is SGHRS and CDR2 is YFSETQ in the germline V gene. Trimming stripped 2 bases from V and 4 bases from J, with 12 bases between. The CDR3 has 14 residues. CDR3 loop: CASSLGQTGYGYTF. For the CDR3, the DNA is TGCGCCAGCAGCTTAGGACAGACGGGCTATGGCTACACCTTC.

This clone appeared a single time. This sequence joins TRBV23-1 and TRBJ1-3; D remains unclear. TRBV23-1 is an ORF, and what it does is uncertain. The ends were cut back, 6 bases at V and 1 base at J, with 10 bases in the middle. This CDR3 is built from 14 residues. DNA for the CDR3: TGCGCCAGCAGCTCCCCAGGTTCTGGAAACACCATATATTTT. Translation: CASSSPGSGNTIYF.

The chain links TRBV7-2 to TRBJ1-1; D gene unclear. Germline CDR1 and CDR2: SGHTA and FQGNSA. The germline V and J ends were trimmed by 5 bases and 2 bases, with 9 bases remaining between them. The CDR3 is 13 amino acids. The DNA of the CDR3 is TGTGCCAGCAGCCCCGGACCAAACACTGAAGCTTTCTTT. Its translation is CASSPGPNTEAFF.

The chain is built from TRBV18 and TRBJ2-7, with 9 bases aligning to TRBD2. V lost 2 bases to trimming and J lost 5 bases; unmatched junction nucleotides: 1. CDR1 and CDR2 (germline): KGHSH, LQKENI. The CDR3 is 13 amino acids. Here the CDR3 reads CASSPVAGDEQYF. The CDR3 DNA reads TGTGCCAGCTCACCAGTAGCGGGAGACGAGCAGTACTTC.

The DNA of the CDR3 is TGCGCCAGCAGCCTTGGAATAGAAGAGACCCAGTACTTC. It encodes CASSLGIEETQYF. The rearrangement links TRBV5-1 to TRBJ2-5, with D unresolved. Deletions cut 4 bases from V and 3 bases from J, with 10 bases between. Germline V lookup: CDR1 SGHRS, CDR2 YFSETQ. CDR3 length: 13 residues. Full variable domain (rest looked up from reference TRBV5-1 and TRBJ2-5): KAGVTQTPRYLIKTRGQQVTLSCSPISGHRSVSWYQQTPGQGLQFLFEYFSETQRNKGNFPGRFSGRQFSNSRSEMNVSTLELGDSALYLCASSLGIEETQYFGPGTRLLVL.

The DNA of the CDR3 is TGCGCCAGCAGCTTGACAGGGGGCGAAAACATTCAGTACTTC. This gives the protein CASSLTGGENIQYF. The rearrangement uses TRBV5-1 and TRBJ2-4; 9 positions match TRBD1. CDR3 length equals 14 residues. V was pared by 1 base and J by 5 bases, with 1 base of the junction left unmatched. The germline gives CDR1 SGHRS, CDR2 YFSETQ.

The V and J genes are TRBV5-1 and TRBJ2-7; 8 positions agree with TRBD2. The J segment lost 1 base and the V segment lost 2 bases, leaving 8 bases of the junction unmatched. The CDR3 loop spans 16 amino acids. Germline CDR1 is SGHRS and CDR2 is YFSETQ. The CDR3, as DNA: TGCGCCAGCAGCTTTTACCTAGCGGGTCTTTCCTACGAGCAGTACTTC. Amino acid sequence: CASSFYLAGLSYEQYF.

The CDR3 reads CAGKYIPGTGELFF. CDR3 DNA: TGTGCCGGTAAATACATCCCGGGAACCGGGGAGCTGTTTTTT. The chain combines TRBV30 with TRBJ2-2, with D perhaps TRBD2 (5 bases). Trimming cost V 8 bases and J 5 bases, with 18 bases left between them. There are 14 residues in the CDR3. Germline V gene lookup returns CDR1 GTSNPN and CDR2 SVGIG (reference sequence).

The V gene is TRBV5-1, the J gene TRBJ2-5, with 8 bases that match TRBD1. This CDR3 has 14 residues. The junction had 3 bases not matched to a gene; V was cut back by 0 bases and J by 5 bases. From germline, CDR1 is SGHRS and CDR2 YFSETQ. CDR3 loop: CASSLGQGMETQYF. The CDR3 nucleotides read TGCGCCAGCAGCTTGGGACAGGGGATGGAGACCCAGTACTTC.

The chain couples TRBV9 to TRBJ2-3; D possibly corresponds to TRBD2 (6 bases). V was trimmed by 4 bases and J by 4 bases, leaving 13 bases between them. The CDR3 loop spans 14 amino acids. CDR1 and CDR2 from the germline V gene are SGDLS and YYNGEE. CDR3: CASSPQSGPDTQYF. The CDR3 DNA follows: TGTGCCAGCAGCCCACAAAGCGGGCCAGATACGCAGTATTTT.

The J gene is TRBJ1-5, the V gene TRBV7-8; 9 bases map to TRBD1. With V trimmed by 1 base and J by 3 bases, 7 bases remained unmatched. Per the germline V gene, CDR1 is SGHVS and CDR2 is FQNEAQ. The CDR3 consists of 17 residues. CDR3 DNA sequence: TGTGCCAGCAGCTTAGGCTACAGGGGGCCCTACAATCAGCCCCAGCATTTT. Translating it yields CASSLGYRGPYNQPQHF.

This clone appeared a single time. The chain employs TRBV6-1 and TRBJ2-2; unclear D gene. Trimming cost V 10 bases and J 0 bases, with 15 bases left between them. This CDR3 spans 15 amino acids. Germline V gene sequence: CDR1 MNHNS, CDR2 SASEGT. The CDR3 DNA sequence: TGTGCCACCACCAAGAGGACGACGAACACCGGGGAGCTGTTTTTT. Translating it yields CATTKRTTNTGELFF.

The rearrangement joins TRBV7-2 to TRBJ1-1; weak D call: TRBD1 (6 bases). CDR3 length: 14 residues. In germline, CDR1 is SGHTA, CDR2 FQGNSA. V was cut by 2 bases and J by 6 bases, with 13 bases left in between. This CDR3 reads CASSLLTGLPEAFF. The CDR3 DNA follows: TGTGCCAGCAGCTTATTAACAGGGCTTCCTGAAGCTTTCTTT.

The J gene is TRBJ1-2, the V gene TRBV6-7, with D tentatively TRBD1 (6 bases). TRBV6-7 is designated an ORF whose function remains uncertain. The V end lost 6 bases, the J end lost 8 bases, and 16 bases lay between the germline ends. This CDR3 is 13 amino acids long. The CDR3 loop is CASSQTGLEGYTF. CDR3 sequence (DNA): TGTGCCAGCAGCCAAACAGGGCTGGAAGGCTACACCTTC.

This sequence joins TRBV10-1 and TRBJ1-2; D unresolved. Germline loops: CDR1 WNHNN, CDR2 SYGVQD (reference sequence). The CDR3 has 15 amino acids. Trimming shortened V by 3 bases and J by 3 bases, and 14 bases separated the two germline ends. The CDR3 nucleotides read TGCGCCAGCAGTGATGTGGAGGGCGTGGACTATGGCTACACCTTC. Amino acid sequence: CASSDVEGVDYGYTF.

The rearrangement uses TRBV28 and TRBJ2-7, with 8 bases lining up with TRBD1. Trimming removed 8 bases from V and 4 bases from J; junction bases left unmatched: 7. Looked up from germline, CDR1 is MDHEN and CDR2 is SYDVKM. The CDR3 has 13 residues. CDR3 in amino acids: CASFGQGWYEQYF. CDR3 nucleotides: TGTGCCAGCTTTGGACAGGGATGGTACGAGCAGTACTTC.

J is TRBJ1-6 and V is TRBV7-2; D remains unclear. The CDR3 spans 16 residues. Trimming pared 5 bases from V and 5 bases from J, leaving 16 bases between. The germline gives CDR1 SGHTA, CDR2 FQGNSA. The CDR3 region is CASSPHSAAHNSPLHF. The CDR3 DNA is TGTGCCAGCAGCCCCCACAGTGCAGCCCATAATTCACCCCTCCACTTT.

V and J are TRBV7-2 and TRBJ2-7; 10 bases are a match to TRBD1. Germline V lookup: CDR1 SGHTA, CDR2 FQGNSA. The CDR3 extends over 14 amino acids. V shed 5 bases, J shed 2 bases, and the junction held 3 bases outside the gene matches. This chain's CDR3 is CASSVDRGPYEQYF. The CDR3 DNA reads as TGTGCCAGCAGCGTCGACAGGGGGCCCTACGAGCAGTACTTC.